The subject of this entry is one T cell receptor beta chain. It has no known antigen specificity. Per-base quality was not reported, and no clone a single base away is much larger than it. Blood samples were collected up to 4 times in the first month after transplant and then at least monthly when available. The germline V gene (reference sequence) sets CDR1 to LNHDA and CDR2 to SQIVND. There are 14 amino acids in the CDR3, from cysteine to phenylalanine inclusive. The sequence is cut down to CDR3 DNA, 42 bases in frame from base 1. Trimming takes 7 bases from V and 5 bases from J, and the germline ends sit 17 bases apart. Library preparation used the immunoSEQ multiplex PCR assay. For most patients, genomic DNA was subjected to high-throughput TCR-beta CDR3 sequencing by Adaptive Biotechnologies. Per the source publication's procedure: Adaptive's ImmunoSEQ software was the source of the TCR sequencing data for approximately 18 patients, while three other patients were processed with MiXCR and VDJtools. CDR3 nucleotide sequences shared by donor and recipient were removed because the origin of these sequences could not be assigned. To be classed as alloreactive, a clone needed at least 2-fold expansion over unstimulated cells and a minimum CFSE-low frequency of 0.002% (template counts) or 0.001% (read counts). Clones were considered mappable if detected in sequenced pre-transplant spleen, lymph node, or MLR CFSE-low populations of the donor or recipient. Cumulative frequency of alloreactive clones was calculated as a percentage of all sequences weighted by copy number. TCRdb took over this immuneACCESS table, retaining in-frame rearrangements with V and J assigned. Such tables are incomplete; in checked studies, under half of the missing clones stem from an unresolved V gene, and the remainder is unexplained. The V and J calls and clone size are taken from that table; D and trimming were inferred from the DNA. The sample table contains roughly 97,000 clones; only one count was recorded for around nine tenths of them. The ten most abundant clones make up approximately 16% of the sample.

This sample is drawn from a study of graft-versus-host responses after intestinal transplantation (dated by TCRdb to the early 2020s). As for the study more broadly: The transplants that recipients received were multivisceral, liver-intestinal, or isolated intestinal. Every recipient was given anti-thymocyte globulin induction, followed by approximately three years of maintenance tacrolimus and steroids. After intestinal transplantation, graft-versus-host and host-versus-graft alloreactive T cell clones were followed in the graft, circulation and bone marrow using bulk TCR-beta CDR3 sequencing. To identify alloreactive clones, pre-transplant mixed lymphocyte reaction products were sequenced and then compared with unstimulated pre-transplant donor and recipient T cells. The cohort enrolled 20 to 30 intestinal transplant recipients, one of whom was a retransplant, and a few patients without pretransplant specimens were excluded. Donor T cell macrochimerism was defined as a peak of at least 4% donor T cells among recipient peripheral blood mononuclear cells. Rather than being sequenced by the commercial service, samples from three later patients were sequenced in-house on an Illumina MiSeq and processed with MiXCR.

Study-wide findings and limitations: GvH clones were found in recipient bone marrow, and some of the GvH clones appeared earlier in ileal mucosa or blood, which is consistent with an intestinal mucosal origin. Conclusions were limited by the relatively low number and heterogeneity of intestinal transplant patients. In patients with donor T cell macrochimerism, the allografts had high GvH to HvG T cell clonal ratios. Early after transplant, declines in HvG clones were associated with peak levels of circulating GvH clones.

The sequences come from PBMCs, collected just under 460 days after intestinal transplant. The clonotype was recovered from a human patient who received an intestinal transplant, so some T cells may come from the graft donor. The sequence joins TRBV19 to TRBJ1-1, with the D gene call left open. The bases are TGTGCCAGTACCCTCCCGGGTGGGGTTACTGAAGCTTTCTTT. This codes for CASTLPGGVTEAFF.